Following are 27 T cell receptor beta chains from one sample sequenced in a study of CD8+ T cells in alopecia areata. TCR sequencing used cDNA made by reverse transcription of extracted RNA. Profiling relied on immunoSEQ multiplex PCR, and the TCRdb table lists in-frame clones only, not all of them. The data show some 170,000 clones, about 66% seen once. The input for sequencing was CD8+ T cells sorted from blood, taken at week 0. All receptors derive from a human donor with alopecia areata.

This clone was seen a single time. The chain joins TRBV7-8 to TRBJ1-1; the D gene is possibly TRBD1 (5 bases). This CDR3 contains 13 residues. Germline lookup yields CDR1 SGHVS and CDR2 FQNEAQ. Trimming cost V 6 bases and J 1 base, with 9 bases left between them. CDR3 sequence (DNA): TGTGCCAGCAGTCAAGGGACGAACACTGAAGCTTTCTTT. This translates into CASSQGTNTEAFF.

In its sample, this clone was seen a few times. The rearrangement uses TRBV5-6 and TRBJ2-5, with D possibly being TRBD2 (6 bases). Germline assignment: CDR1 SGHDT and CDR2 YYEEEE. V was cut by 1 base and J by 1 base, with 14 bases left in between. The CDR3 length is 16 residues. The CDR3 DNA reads TGTGCCAGCAGCTTGTCATCATCGGGAGTCCAAGAGACCCAGTACTTC. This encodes CASSLSSSGVQETQYF. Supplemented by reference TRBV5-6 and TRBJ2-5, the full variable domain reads DAGVTQSPTHLIKTRGQQVTLRCSPKSGHDTVSWYQQALGQGPQFIFQYYEEEERQRGNFPDRFSGHQFPNYSSELNVNALLLGDSALYLCASSLSSSGVQETQYFGPGTRLLVL.

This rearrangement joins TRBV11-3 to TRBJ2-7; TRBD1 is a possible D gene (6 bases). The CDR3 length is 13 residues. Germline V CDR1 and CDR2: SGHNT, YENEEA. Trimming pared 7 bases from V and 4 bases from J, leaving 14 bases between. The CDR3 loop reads CASTNREPYEQYF. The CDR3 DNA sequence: TGTGCCAGCACAAACAGGGAACCTTACGAGCAGTACTTC.

This CDR3 reads CASSDSLDEQFF. The DNA of the CDR3 is TGTGCCAGCAGTGACAGTCTCGATGAGCAGTTCTTC. The rearrangement links TRBV25-1 to TRBJ2-1; the D is unclear. The CDR3 is 12 amino acids. Germline assignment: CDR1 MGHDK and CDR2 SYGVNS. The V and J ends lost 3 bases and 8 bases respectively, with 8 bases between them. Full variable domain (rest looked up from reference TRBV25-1 and TRBJ2-1): EADIYQTPRYLVIGTGKKITLECSQTMGHDKMYWYQQDPGMELHLIHYSYGVNSTEKGDLSSESTVSRIRTEHFPLTLESARPSHTSQYLCASSDSLDEQFFGPGTRLTVL.

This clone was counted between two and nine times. This CDR3 is CASSINRPTYEQYF. The CDR3, as DNA: TGTGCCAGTAGTATTAACCGGCCTACCTACGAGCAGTACTTC. The V gene is TRBV19, the J gene TRBJ2-7; the D is unclear. The germline gives CDR1 LNHDA, CDR2 SQIVND (reference sequence). Trimming shortened V by 3 bases and J by 2 bases, and 11 bases separated the two germline ends. This CDR3 region has 14 residues.

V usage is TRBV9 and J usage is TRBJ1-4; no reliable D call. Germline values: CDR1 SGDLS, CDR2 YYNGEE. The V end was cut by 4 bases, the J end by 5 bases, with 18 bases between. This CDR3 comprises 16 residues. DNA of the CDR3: TGTGCCAGCAGCCCGACGCACGGATATTCCAATGAAAAACTGTTTTTT. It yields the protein CASSPTHGYSNEKLFF.

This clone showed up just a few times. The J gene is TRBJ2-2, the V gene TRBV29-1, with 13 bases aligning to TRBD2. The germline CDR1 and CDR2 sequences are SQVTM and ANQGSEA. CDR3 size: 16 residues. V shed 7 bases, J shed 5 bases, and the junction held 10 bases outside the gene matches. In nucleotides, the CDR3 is TGCAGCGGAAGTACTAGCGGGGGGGCCCTAACCGGGGAGCTGTTTTTT. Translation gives CSGSTSGGALTGELFF.

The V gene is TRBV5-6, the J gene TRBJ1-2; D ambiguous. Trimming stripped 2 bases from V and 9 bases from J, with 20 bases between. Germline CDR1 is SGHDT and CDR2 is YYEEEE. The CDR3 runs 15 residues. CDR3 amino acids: CASSFRVESFGRYTF. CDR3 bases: TGTGCCAGCAGCTTCCGGGTCGAAAGCTTTGGGCGCTACACCTTC.

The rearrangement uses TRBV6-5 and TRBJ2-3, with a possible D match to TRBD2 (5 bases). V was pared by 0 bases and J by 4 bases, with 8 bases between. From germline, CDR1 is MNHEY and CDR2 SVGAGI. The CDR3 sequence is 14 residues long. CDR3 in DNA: TGTGCCAGCAGTTACTCGAGCGGCGCAGATACGCAGTATTTT. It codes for CASSYSSGADTQYF.

The CDR3 nucleotides are TGTGCCATCAGGCCTCGACAGGACTACTCCTACAATGAGCAGTTCTTC. This sequence encodes CAIRPRQDYSYNEQFF. The chain carries TRBV10-3 and TRBJ2-1; TRBD1 or TRBD2 may be the D gene (6 bases each). From germline, CDR1 is ENHRY and CDR2 SYGVKD. The V and J ends lost 6 bases and 0 bases respectively, with 15 bases between them. The CDR3 runs 16 residues.

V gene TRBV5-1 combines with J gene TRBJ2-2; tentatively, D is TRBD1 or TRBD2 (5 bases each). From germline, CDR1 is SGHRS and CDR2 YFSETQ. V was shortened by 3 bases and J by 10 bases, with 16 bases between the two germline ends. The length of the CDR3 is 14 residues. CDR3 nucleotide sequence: TGCGCCAGCAGCTACATGGGACCCCCGGAGGAGCTGTTTTTT. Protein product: CASSYMGPPEELFF.

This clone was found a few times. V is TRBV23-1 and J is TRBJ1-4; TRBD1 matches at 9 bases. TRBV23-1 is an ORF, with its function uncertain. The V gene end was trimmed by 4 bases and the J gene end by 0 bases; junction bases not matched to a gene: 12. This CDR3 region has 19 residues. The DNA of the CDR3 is TGCGCCAGCAGTCTCACTAGAAGGACAGGGGCGACAACTAATGAAAAACTGTTTTTT. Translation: CASSLTRRTGATTNEKLFF.

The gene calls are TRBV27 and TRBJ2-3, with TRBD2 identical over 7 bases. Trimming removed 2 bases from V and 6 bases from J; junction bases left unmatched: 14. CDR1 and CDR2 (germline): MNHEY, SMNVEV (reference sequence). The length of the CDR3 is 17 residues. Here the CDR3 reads CASSLALELAMSDTQYF. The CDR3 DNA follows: TGTGCCAGCAGTTTAGCTTTAGAACTAGCGATGTCGGATACGCAGTATTTT.

The CDR3 DNA is TGTGCCAGCCCCAGACTAGCGTCTAGCACAGATACGCAGTATTTT. The encoded protein is CASPRLASSTDTQYF. J is TRBJ2-3 and V is TRBV21-1; the table calls TRBD2, which could not be checked here. TRBV21-1 is a pseudogene segment. This CDR3 region has 15 residues.

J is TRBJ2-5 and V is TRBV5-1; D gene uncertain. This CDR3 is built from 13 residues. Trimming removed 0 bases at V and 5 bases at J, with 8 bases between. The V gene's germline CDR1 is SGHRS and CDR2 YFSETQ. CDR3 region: CASSLDGWETQYF. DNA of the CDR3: TGCGCCAGCAGCTTGGATGGTTGGGAGACCCAGTACTTC. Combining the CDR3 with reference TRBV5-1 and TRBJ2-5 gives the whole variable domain KAGVTQTPRYLIKTRGQQVTLSCSPISGHRSVSWYQQTPGQGLQFLFEYFSETQRNKGNFPGRFSGRQFSNSRSEMNVSTLELGDSALYLCASSLDGWETQYFGPGTRLLVL.

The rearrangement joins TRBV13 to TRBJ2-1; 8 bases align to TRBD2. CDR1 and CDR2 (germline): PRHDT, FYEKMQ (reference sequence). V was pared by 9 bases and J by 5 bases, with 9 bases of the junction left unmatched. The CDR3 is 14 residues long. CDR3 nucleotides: TGTGCCAGTTATATAGCGGGGTTCGACAATGAGCAGTTCTTC. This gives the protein CASYIAGFDNEQFF. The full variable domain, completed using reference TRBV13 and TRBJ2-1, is AAGVIQSPRHLIKEKRETATLKCYPIPRHDTVYWYQQGPGQDPQFLISFYEKMQSDKGSIPDRFSAQQFSDYHSELNMSSLELGDSALYFCASYIAGFDNEQFFGPGTRLTVL.

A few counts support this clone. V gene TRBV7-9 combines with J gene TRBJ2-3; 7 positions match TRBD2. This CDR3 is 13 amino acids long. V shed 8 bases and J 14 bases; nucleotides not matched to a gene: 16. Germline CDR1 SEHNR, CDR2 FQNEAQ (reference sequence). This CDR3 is CASAPERDYRLYF. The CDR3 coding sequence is TGTGCCAGCGCTCCGGAGCGGGACTACAGGCTGTATTTT.

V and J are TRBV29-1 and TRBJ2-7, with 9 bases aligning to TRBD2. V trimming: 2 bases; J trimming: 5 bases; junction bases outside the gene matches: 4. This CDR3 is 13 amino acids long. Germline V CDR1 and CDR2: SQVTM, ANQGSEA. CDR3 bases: TGCAGCGTTGAATGGGTAGCGGGGGACGAGCAGTACTTC. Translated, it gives CSVEWVAGDEQYF.

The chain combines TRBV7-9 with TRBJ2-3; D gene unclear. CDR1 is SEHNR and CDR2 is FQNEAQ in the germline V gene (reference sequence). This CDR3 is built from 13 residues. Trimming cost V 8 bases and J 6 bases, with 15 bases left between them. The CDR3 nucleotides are TGTGCCAGCCCCGGCCACCTAGAGGATACGCAGTATTTT. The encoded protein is CASPGHLEDTQYF.

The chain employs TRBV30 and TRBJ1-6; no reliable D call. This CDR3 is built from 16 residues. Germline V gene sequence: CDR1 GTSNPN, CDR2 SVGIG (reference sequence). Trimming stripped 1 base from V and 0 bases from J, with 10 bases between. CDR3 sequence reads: CAWSALRSSYNSPLHF. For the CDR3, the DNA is TGTGCCTGGAGTGCCCTCCGGAGCTCCTATAATTCACCCCTCCACTTT.

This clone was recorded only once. CDR3 residues: CASSRGTGPTEAFF. As DNA, the CDR3 is TGTGCCAGTAGCCGAGGGACAGGGCCCACTGAAGCTTTCTTT. The rearrangement links TRBV19 to TRBJ1-1, with 9 bases that match TRBD1. Germline V gives CDR1 LNHDA, CDR2 SQIVND (reference sequence). Trimming removed 6 bases from V and 4 bases from J; junction bases left unmatched: 6. The length of the CDR3 is 14 residues.

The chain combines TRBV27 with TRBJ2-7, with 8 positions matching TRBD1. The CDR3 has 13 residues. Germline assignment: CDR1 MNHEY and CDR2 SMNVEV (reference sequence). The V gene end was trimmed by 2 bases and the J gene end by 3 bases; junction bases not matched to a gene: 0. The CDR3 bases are TGTGCCAGCAGTTTAGACAGGGGCTACGAGCAGTACTTC. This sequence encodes CASSLDRGYEQYF.

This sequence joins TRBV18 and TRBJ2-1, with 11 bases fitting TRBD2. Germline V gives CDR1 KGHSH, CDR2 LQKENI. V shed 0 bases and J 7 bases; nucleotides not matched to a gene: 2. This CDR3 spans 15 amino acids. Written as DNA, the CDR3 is TGTGCCAGCTCACCACCCGCTAGCGGGGGGAATGAGCAGTTCTTC. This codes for CASSPPASGGNEQFF. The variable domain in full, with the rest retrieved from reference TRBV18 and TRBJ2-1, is NAGVMQNPRHLVRRRGQEARLRCSPMKGHSHVYWYRQLPEEGLKFMVYLQKENIIDESGMPKERFSAEFPKEGPSILRIQQVVRGDSAAYFCASSPPASGGNEQFFGPGTRLTVL.

The CDR3 sequence is CASSSSARLAGGRETQYF. The CDR3 coding sequence is TGTGCCAGCAGCTCCTCCGCTCGACTAGCGGGGGGCCGGGAGACCCAGTACTTC. This chain uses TRBV11-2 with TRBJ2-5, with 13 bases identical to TRBD2. CDR3 length: 18 amino acids. Germline assignment: CDR1 SGHAT and CDR2 FQNNGV. J lost 5 bases, V lost 4 bases, and 13 bases had no gene match.

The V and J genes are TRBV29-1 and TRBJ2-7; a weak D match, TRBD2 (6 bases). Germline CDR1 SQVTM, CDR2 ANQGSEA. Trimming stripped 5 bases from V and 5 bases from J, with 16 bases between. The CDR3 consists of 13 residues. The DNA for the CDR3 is TGCAGCGTTTTGGGGGGAACTGTCAACGAGCAGTACTTC. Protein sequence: CSVLGGTVNEQYF.

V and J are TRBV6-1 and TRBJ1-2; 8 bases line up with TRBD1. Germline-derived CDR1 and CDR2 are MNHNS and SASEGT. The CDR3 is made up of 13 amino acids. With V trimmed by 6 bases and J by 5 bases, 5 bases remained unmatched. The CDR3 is CASSETGEYGYTF. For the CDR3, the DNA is TGTGCCAGCAGCGAGACAGGGGAGTATGGCTACACCTTC.

Written as DNA, the CDR3 is TGTGCCTCCACCCCCGGGGGGGGGTTCTTTGGCTACACCTTC. Its translation: CASTPGGGFFGYTF. The gene calls are TRBV30 and TRBJ1-2, with a weak D call TRBD1 (5 bases). Germline-derived CDR1 and CDR2 are GTSNPN and SVGIG (reference sequence). This CDR3 contains 14 residues. The V end was cut by 7 bases, the J end by 7 bases, with 22 bases between.